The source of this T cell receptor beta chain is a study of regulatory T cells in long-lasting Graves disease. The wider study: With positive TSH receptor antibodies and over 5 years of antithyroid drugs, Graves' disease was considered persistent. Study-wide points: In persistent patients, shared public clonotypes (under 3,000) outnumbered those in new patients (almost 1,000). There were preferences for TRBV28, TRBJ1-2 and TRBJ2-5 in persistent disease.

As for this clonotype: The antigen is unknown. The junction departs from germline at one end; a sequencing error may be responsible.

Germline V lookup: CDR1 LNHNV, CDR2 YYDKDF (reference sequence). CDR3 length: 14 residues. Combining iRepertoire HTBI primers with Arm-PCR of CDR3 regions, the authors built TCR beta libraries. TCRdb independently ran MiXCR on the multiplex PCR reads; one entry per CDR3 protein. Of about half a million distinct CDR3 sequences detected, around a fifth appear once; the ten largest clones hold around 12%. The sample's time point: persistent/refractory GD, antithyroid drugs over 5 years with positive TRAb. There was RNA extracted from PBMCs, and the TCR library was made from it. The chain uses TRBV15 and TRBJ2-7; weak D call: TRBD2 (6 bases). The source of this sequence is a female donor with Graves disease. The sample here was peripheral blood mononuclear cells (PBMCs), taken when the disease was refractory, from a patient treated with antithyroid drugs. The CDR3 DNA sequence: TGTGCCACTAGCACCTGGGGCGGGGCCTTCGAGCAGTACTTC. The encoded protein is CATSTWGGAFEQYF.